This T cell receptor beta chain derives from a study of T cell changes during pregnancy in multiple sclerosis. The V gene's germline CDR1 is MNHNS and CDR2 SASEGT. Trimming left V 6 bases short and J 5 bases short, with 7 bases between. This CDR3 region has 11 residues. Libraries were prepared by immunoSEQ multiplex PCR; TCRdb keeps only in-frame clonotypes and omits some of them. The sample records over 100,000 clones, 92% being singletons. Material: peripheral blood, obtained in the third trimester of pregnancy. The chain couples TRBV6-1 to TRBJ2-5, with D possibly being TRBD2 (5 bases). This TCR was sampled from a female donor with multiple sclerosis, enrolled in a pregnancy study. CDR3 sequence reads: CASRLGETQYF. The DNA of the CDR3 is TGTGCCAGCAGACTAGGGGAGACCCAGTACTTC.